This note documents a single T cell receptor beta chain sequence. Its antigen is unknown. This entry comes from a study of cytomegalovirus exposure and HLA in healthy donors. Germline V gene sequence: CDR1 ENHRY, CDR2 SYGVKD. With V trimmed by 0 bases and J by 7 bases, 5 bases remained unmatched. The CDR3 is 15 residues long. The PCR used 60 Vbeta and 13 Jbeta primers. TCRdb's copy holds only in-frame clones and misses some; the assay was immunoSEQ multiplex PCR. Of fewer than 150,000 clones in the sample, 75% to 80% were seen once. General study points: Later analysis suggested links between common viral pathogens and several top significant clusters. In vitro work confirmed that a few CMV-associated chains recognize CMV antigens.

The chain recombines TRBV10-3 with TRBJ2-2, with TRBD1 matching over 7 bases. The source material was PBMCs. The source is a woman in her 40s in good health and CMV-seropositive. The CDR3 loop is CAISESKGAVGELFF. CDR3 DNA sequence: TGTGCCATCAGTGAGTCCAAGGGGGCTGTCGGGGAGCTGTTTTTT.